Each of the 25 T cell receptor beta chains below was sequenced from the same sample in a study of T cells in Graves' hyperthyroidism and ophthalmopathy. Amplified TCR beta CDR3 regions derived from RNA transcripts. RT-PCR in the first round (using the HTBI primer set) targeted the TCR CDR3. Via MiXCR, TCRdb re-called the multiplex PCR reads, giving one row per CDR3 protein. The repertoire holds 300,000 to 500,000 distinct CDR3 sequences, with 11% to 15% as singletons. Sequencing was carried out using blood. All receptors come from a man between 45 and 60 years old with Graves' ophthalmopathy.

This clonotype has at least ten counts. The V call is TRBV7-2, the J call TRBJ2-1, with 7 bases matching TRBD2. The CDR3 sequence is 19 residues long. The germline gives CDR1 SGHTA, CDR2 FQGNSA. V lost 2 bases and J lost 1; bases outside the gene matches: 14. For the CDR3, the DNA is TGTGCCAGCAGCTTAACTCCCTTTCGGACTAGTGTTTCCTACAATGAGCAGTTCTTC. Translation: CASSLTPFRTSVSYNEQFF.

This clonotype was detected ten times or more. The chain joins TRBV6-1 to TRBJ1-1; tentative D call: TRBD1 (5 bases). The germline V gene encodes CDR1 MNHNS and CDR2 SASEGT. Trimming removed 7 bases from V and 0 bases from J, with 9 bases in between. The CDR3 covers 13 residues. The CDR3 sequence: CASKRGMNTEAFF. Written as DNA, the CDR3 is TGTGCCAGCAAGCGGGGCATGAACACTGAAGCTTTCTTT.

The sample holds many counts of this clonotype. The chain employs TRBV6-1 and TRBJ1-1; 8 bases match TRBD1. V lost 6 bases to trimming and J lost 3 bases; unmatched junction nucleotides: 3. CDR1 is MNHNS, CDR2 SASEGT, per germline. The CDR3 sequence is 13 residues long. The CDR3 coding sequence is TGTGCCAGCAGCAGACAGGGGTACACTGAAGCTTTCTTT. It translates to CASSRQGYTEAFF.

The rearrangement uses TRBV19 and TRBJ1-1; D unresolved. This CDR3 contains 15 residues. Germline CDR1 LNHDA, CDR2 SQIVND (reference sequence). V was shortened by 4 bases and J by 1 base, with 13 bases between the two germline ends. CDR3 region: CASSTPPKGNTEAFF. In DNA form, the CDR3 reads TGTGCCAGTAGTACGCCCCCCAAGGGGAACACTGAAGCTTTCTTT.

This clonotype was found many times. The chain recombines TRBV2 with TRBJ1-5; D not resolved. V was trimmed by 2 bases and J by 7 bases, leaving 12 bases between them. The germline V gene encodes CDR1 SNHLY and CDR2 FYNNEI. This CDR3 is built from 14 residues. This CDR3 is CASSEIRSRQPQHF. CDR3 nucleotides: TGTGCCAGCAGTGAAATCAGGTCGAGGCAGCCCCAGCATTTT. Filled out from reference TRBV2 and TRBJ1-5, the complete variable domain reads EPEVTQTPSHQVTQMGQEVILRCVPISNHLYFYWYRQILGQKVEFLVSFYNNEISEKSEIFDDQFSVERPDGSNFTLKIRSTKLEDSAMYFCASSEIRSRQPQHFGDGTRLSIL.

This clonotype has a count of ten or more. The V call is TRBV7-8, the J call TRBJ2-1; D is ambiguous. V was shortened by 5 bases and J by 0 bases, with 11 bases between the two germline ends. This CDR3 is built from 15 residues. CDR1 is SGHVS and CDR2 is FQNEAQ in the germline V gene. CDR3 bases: TGTGCCAGCAGCGTGACTCGCCTCTCCTACAATGAGCAGTTCTTC. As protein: CASSVTRLSYNEQFF.

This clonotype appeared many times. CDR3 sequence reads: CASSFSVTGTRDTQYF. The CDR3 nucleotides read TGTGCCAGCAGCTTTTCCGTAACCGGGACACGAGATACGCAGTATTTT. This rearrangement joins TRBV11-2 to TRBJ2-3; a weak D match, TRBD1 (6 bases). The CDR3 runs to 16 residues. Germline V gene sequence: CDR1 SGHAT, CDR2 FQNNGV. V gave up 3 bases and J gave up 5 bases, with 18 bases separating them.

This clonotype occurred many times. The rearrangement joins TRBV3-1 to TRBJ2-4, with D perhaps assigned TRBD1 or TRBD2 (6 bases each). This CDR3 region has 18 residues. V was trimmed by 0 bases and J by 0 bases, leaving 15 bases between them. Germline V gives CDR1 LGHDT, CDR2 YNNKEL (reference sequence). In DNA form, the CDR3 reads TGTGCCAGCAGCCAAGATTTAAGAGGGGGGATAGCCAAAAACATTCAGTACTTC. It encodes CASSQDLRGGIAKNIQYF.

DNA for the CDR3: TGTGCCAGCAGTGCCCCAGGGGGATATTCACCCCTCCACTTT. It specifies CASSAPGGYSPLHF. V gene TRBV25-1 combines with J gene TRBJ1-6; 7 bases line up with TRBD1. Per the germline V gene, CDR1 is MGHDK and CDR2 is SYGVNS. Unmatched junction bases numbered 5, after V lost 4 bases and J lost 8 bases. This CDR3 spans 14 amino acids.

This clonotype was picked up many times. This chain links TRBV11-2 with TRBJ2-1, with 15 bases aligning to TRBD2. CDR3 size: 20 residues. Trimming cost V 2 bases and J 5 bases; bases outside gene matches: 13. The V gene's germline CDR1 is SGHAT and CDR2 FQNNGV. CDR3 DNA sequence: TGTGCCAGCAGCTTATTAAGGACACCCAGGACTAGCGGGAGGGACAATGAGCAGTTCTTC. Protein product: CASSLLRTPRTSGRDNEQFF.

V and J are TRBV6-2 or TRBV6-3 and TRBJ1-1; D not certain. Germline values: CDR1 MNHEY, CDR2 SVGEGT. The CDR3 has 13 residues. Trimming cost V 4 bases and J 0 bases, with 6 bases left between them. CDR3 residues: CASSLILNTEAFF. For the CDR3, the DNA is TGTGCCAGCAGTTTGATTTTGAACACTGAAGCTTTCTTT.

The CDR3 DNA sequence: TGCAGCGTTGAAGCTAGCAGGGGGCGTGAGCAGTACTTC. It translates to CSVEASRGREQYF. The chain recombines TRBV29-1 with TRBJ2-7; the match to TRBD1 covers 8 bases. The CDR3 contains 13 residues. V lost 1 base, J lost 7 bases, and 6 bases stayed unmatched. Germline-derived CDR1 and CDR2 are SQVTM and ANQGSEA.

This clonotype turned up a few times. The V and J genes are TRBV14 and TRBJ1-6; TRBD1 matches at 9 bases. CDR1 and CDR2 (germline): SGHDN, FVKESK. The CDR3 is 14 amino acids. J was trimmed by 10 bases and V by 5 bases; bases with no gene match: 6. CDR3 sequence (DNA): TGTGCCAGCAGCTTTGGGACAGGGCGATCACCCCTCCACTTT. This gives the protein CASSFGTGRSPLHF.

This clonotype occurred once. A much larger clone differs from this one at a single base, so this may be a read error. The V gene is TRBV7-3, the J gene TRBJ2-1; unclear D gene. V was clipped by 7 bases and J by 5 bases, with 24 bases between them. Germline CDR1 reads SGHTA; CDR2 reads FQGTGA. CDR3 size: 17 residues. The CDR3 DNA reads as TGTGCCAGCATCCCCGGCCCCCCTCTTGCGGCACACAATGAGCAGTTCTTC. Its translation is CASIPGPPLAAHNEQFF.

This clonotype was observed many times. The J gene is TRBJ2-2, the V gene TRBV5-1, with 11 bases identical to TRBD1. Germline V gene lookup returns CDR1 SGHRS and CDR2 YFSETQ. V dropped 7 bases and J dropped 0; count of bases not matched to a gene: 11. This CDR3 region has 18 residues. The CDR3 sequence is CASQKRDRGFANTGELFF. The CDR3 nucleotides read TGCGCCAGCCAAAAGCGGGACAGGGGGTTCGCGAACACCGGGGAGCTGTTTTTT.

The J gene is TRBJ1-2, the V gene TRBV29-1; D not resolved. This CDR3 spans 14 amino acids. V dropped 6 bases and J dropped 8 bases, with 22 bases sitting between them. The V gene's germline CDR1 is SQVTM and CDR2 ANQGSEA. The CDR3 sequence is CSVHGAGWKSGYTF. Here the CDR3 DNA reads TGCAGCGTGCACGGTGCGGGTTGGAAGAGCGGCTACACCTTC. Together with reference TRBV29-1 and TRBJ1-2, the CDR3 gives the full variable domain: SAVISQKPSRDICQRGTSLTIQCQVDSQVTMMFWYRQQPGQSLTLIATANQGSEATYESGFVIDKFPISRPNLTFSTLTVSNMSPEDSSIYLCSVHGAGWKSGYTFGSGTRLTVV.

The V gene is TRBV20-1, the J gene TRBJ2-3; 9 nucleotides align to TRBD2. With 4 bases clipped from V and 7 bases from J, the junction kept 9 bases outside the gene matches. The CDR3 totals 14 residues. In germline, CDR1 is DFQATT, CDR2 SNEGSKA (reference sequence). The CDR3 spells CSATLLAGSNTQYF. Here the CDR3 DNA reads TGCAGTGCTACTTTGCTAGCGGGAAGTAATACGCAGTATTTT.

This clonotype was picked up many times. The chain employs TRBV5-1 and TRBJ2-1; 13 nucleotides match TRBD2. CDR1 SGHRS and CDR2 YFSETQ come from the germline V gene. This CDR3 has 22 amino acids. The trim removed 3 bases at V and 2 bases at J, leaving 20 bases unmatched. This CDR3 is CASSSTTSDWTSGSGPYNEQFF. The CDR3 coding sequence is TGCGCCAGCAGCTCGACCACCTCTGACTGGACTAGCGGGAGCGGGCCCTACAATGAGCAGTTCTTC. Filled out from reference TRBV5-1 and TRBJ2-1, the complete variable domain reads KAGVTQTPRYLIKTRGQQVTLSCSPISGHRSVSWYQQTPGQGLQFLFEYFSETQRNKGNFPGRFSGRQFSNSRSEMNVSTLELGDSALYLCASSSTTSDWTSGSGPYNEQFFGPGTRLTVL.

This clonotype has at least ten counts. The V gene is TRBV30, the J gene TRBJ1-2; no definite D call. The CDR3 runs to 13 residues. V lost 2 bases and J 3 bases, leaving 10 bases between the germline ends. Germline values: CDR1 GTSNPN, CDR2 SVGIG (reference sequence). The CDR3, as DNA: TGTGCCTGGAGTCAAGGGCATTACTATGGCTACACCTTC. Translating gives CAWSQGHYYGYTF.

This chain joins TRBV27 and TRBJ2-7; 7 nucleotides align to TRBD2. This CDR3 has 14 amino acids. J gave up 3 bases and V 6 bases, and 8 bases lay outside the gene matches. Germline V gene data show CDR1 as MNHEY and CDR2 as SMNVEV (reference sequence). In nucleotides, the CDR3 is TGTGCCAGCAGGTTAAAATCTAGCGGCTACGAGCAGTACTTC. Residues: CASRLKSSGYEQYF.

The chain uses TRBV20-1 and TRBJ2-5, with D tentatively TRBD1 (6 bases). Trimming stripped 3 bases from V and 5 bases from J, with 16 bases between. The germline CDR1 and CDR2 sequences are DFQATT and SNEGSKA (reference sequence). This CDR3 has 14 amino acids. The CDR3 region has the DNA TGCAGTGCTAGGAAGCCAGGGGATCTTGAGACCCAGTACTTC. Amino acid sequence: CSARKPGDLETQYF.

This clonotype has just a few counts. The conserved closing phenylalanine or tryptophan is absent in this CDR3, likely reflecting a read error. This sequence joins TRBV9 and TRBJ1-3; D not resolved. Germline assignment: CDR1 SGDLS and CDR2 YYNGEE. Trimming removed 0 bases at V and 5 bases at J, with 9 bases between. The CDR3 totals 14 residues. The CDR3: CASSVEDTRNTIYL. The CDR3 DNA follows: TGTGCCAGCAGCGTAGAAGACACCCGAAACACCATATATCTT.

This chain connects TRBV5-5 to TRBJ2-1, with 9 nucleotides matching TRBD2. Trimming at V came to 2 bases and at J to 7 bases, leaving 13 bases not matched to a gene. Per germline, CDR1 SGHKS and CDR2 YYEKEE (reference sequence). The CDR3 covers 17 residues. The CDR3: CASSFPSGRLILNEQFF. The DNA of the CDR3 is TGTGCCAGCAGCTTTCCGAGCGGGAGGTTAATTTTAAATGAGCAGTTCTTC.

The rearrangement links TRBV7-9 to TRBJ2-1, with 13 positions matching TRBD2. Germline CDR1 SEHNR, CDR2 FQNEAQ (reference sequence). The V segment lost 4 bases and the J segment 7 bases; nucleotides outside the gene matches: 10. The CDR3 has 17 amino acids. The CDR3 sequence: CASSSRRTSGSWNEQFF. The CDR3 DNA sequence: TGTGCCAGCAGCTCGAGGAGGACTAGCGGGAGTTGGAATGAGCAGTTCTTC.

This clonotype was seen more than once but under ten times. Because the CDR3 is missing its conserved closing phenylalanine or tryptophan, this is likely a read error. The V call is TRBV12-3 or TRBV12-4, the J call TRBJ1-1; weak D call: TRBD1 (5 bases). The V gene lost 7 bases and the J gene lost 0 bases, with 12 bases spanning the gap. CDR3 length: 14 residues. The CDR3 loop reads CASTQGVVNTEAFL. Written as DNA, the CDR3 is TGTGCCAGCACCCAAGGGGTAGTGAACACTGAAGCTTTCCTT.